This TCR beta chain appears in the sequencing data of a study of CD8+ T cells in alopecia areata. Study summary: Treated individuals took tofacitinib by mouth, 5 to 10 mg twice daily.

V was shortened by 2 bases and J by 3 bases, with 4 bases between the two germline ends. The germline V gene encodes CDR1 MNHEY and CDR2 SVGAGI. The CDR3 has 12 residues. About this clone itself: The antigen is not known.

Findings and limits, study-wide: Normal-skin resident alphabeta T cells also appear among scalp sample sequences.

RNA extraction was followed by reverse transcription into cDNA, which acted as the sequencing template. This table comes from immunoSEQ multiplex PCR, and its TCRdb copy is limited to in-frame clones, with some not included. The data contain hundreds of thousands of clones, 67% of them singletons. Sequenced here: CD4+ T cells sorted from blood, sampled at week 0. The chain recombines TRBV6-5 with TRBJ1-1; no firm D call. The sequence was obtained from a human donor with alopecia areata. CDR3 protein: CASSYPDTEAFF. CDR3 DNA: TGTGCCAGCAGTTACCCCGACACTGAAGCTTTCTTT.